These T cell receptor beta chains were read from a single sample in a study of shared clonotypes between healthy human individuals. The table came from immunoSEQ multiplex PCR; TCRdb's copy has only in-frame clones and leaves some out. The table lists under 1,900,000 clones, approximately 98.5% of them singletons. Sequenced material: naive CD4+ T cells sorted from blood. Receptors were obtained from a man aged 30-40 years in good health. Each CDR3 is given with its conserved first and last residue. The D gene is left open where the match is weak. Part of the rows lack a size; the others show once, few, many or a class for expanded clones.

. TRBD2 TRBJ2-3 TRBV5-1 TGCGCCAGCAGCTCCGGGACTAGCGGTTCGCCAGATACGCAGTATTTT CASSSGTSGSPDTQYF
. . TRBJ1-1 TRBV6-6 TGTGCCAGCAGTTACGGACAGTTAGAAGCTTTCTTT CASSYGQLEAFF
. TRBD1 TRBJ2-7 TRBV5-1 TGCGCCAGCAGCTTGGAGGCAGGGGGCAAGTACGAGCAGTACTTC CASSLEAGGKYEQYF
. TRBD1 TRBJ2-5 TRBV5-8 TGTGCCAGCAGCTTGGCGTGGTTTGCAGCAGGGGGCTCCGGGGAGACCCAGTACTTC CASSLAWFAAGGSGETQYF
. TRBD2 TRBJ2-3 TRBV5-1 TGCGCCAGCAGCCCCGGGGGGACCACAGATACGCAGTATTTT CASSPGGTTDTQYF
. . TRBJ2-7 TRBV28 TGTGCCAGCAGTTTCGGCACTCTCTACGAGCAGTACTTC CASSFGTLYEQYF
. TRBD1 TRBJ1-1 TRBV29-1 TGCAGCGTTGCAAGGGGGCAGGGTGAAGCTTTCTTT CSVARGQGEAFF
. . TRBJ2-5 TRBV4-3 TGCGCCAGCAGCCAAGATTACAGGGGGGGAGAGACCCAGTACTTC CASSQDYRGGETQYF
. . TRBJ2-1 TRBV7-9 TGTGCCAGCAACAAACACCAGAGCTCCTACAATGAGCAGTTCTTC CASNKHQSSYNEQFF
. . TRBJ2-7 TRBV28 TGTGCCAGCAGTTTAAGCCATTCCCAAGAGCAGTACTTC CASSLSHSQEQYF
. . TRBJ2-2 TRBV6-4 TGTGCCAGCAGTGTTCGGGACGCCGGGGAGCTGTTTTTT CASSVRDAGELFF
. TRBD1 TRBJ1-2 TRBV10-2 TGCGCCAGCCGATCGACAGGGGAGGCTGGCTACACCTTC CASRSTGEAGYTF
. . TRBJ2-1 TRBV7-8 TGTGCCAGCAGCTTATTAGGGGGCTCCTACAATGAGCAGTTCTTC CASSLLGGSYNEQFF
once . TRBJ2-7 TRBV5-1 TGCGCCAGCAGCTTCCGCCGTCTTGGGGGGGCTGACCACGAGCAGTACTTC CASSFRRLGGADHEQYF
. . TRBJ1-3 TRBV9 TGTGCCAGCAGCGTAGGGGCCAGCTCTGGAAACACCATATATTTT CASSVGASSGNTIYF
. TRBD2 TRBJ2-1 TRBV7-6 TGTGCCAGCAGCTTATTGGTAGCGGGAAATGGAAATGAGCAGTTCTTC CASSLLVAGNGNEQFF
once . TRBJ2-3 TRBV7-8 TGTGCCAGCAGCCCCTCTATCGTAAAGCAAGATACGCAGTATTTT CASSPSIVKQDTQYF
. TRBD2 TRBJ2-7 TRBV7-9 TGTGCCAGCAGCGTTACCGTTTCCTCCGCGGGGGCCTACGAGCAGTACTTC CASSVTVSSAGAYEQYF
. . TRBJ2-5 TRBV6-1 TGTGCCAGCAGTGAAGGGGGGCGGGAGACCCAGTACTTC CASSEGGRETQYF
. . TRBJ2-5 TRBV11-2 TGTGCCAGCAGCTTAGGACAGGTTCAAGAGACCCAGTACTTC CASSLGQVQETQYF